The 3 T cell receptor beta chains presented below share a single source sample, sequenced in a study of T cell repertoires in cytomegalovirus infection (dated by TCRdb to the late 2010s). Sequencing was performed on an Illumina HiSeq 1500. TCRdb applied fastp at Q25 and MiXCR to the public reads, then kept only in-frame beta chains. Records with the same CDR3 protein are collapsed into one entry carrying the most frequent genes and DNA. In all, the sample holds 380,000 or so distinct CDR3 sequences, and about 34% of those were seen once. Roughly 14% of the sample belongs to the ten largest clones. No antigen is known for these receptors. This specimen's treatment or condition label, interpreted: in vitro stimulation with specific CMV peptide epitopes to enrich CMV-specific T cells. The sample in question was cultured PBMCs, obtained from culture after CMV antigen stimulation. The receptors derive from a human donor in good health (CMV status not recorded). Some clones in this sample may be carry-over from other donors' samples.

This clonotype came up a few times. The rearrangement uses TRBV20-1 and TRBJ1-2; the D is unclear. This CDR3 is 10 amino acids long. Trimming stripped 3 bases from V and 3 bases from J, with 2 bases between. Germline V gene data show CDR1 as DFQATT and CDR2 as SNEGSKA (reference sequence). In DNA, the CDR3 is TGCAGTGCTAGGGACTATGGCTACACCTTC. The encoded protein is CSARDYGYTF.

In its sample, this clonotype was seen a few times. The chain employs TRBV6-5 and TRBJ1-2; TRBD1 matches at 7 bases. Looked up from germline, CDR1 is MNHEY and CDR2 is SVGAGI. The CDR3 runs 15 residues. V was pared by 0 bases and J by 3 bases, with 4 bases of the junction left unmatched. The CDR3, as DNA: TGTGCCAGCAGTTACTCGGTTACAGGGGACTATGGCTACACCTTC. Protein product: CASSYSVTGDYGYTF.

CDR3 protein: CASSSPMDTAREQFF. CDR3 in DNA: TGTGCCAGCAGTTCCCCAATGGACACGGCCAGGGAGCAGTTCTTC. This sequence joins TRBV28 and TRBJ2-1, with D possibly TRBD1 on 5 matching bases. Germline CDR1 MDHEN, CDR2 SYDVKM. The CDR3 is 15 residues long. Trimming pared 4 bases from V and 10 bases from J, leaving 20 bases between.